Given below is one T cell receptor beta chain in context. This table comes from immunoSEQ multiplex PCR, and its TCRdb copy is limited to in-frame clones, with some not included. The sample comprises 130,000 to 150,000 clones, about 85% of which are singletons, and more than 2% rests with the top ten. Deletions cut 0 bases from V and 5 bases from J, with 5 bases between. CDR3 length: 13 residues. Germline CDR1 MGHDK, CDR2 SYGVNS. The sample comes from a study of blood T cell repertoires in COVID-19. The wider study: COVID-19 samples collected from the United States, Italy and Spain covered acute and convalescent phases.

The sample comprised peripheral blood. This clonotype originated in a human donor with acute or convalescent COVID-19. The donor label of this sample is uncertain. The V gene is TRBV25-1, the J gene TRBJ2-1; D is possibly TRBD1 (5 bases). The CDR3 spells CASSEYRDNEQFF. The CDR3 DNA reads TGTGCCAGCAGTGAATACAGGGACAATGAGCAGTTCTTC.